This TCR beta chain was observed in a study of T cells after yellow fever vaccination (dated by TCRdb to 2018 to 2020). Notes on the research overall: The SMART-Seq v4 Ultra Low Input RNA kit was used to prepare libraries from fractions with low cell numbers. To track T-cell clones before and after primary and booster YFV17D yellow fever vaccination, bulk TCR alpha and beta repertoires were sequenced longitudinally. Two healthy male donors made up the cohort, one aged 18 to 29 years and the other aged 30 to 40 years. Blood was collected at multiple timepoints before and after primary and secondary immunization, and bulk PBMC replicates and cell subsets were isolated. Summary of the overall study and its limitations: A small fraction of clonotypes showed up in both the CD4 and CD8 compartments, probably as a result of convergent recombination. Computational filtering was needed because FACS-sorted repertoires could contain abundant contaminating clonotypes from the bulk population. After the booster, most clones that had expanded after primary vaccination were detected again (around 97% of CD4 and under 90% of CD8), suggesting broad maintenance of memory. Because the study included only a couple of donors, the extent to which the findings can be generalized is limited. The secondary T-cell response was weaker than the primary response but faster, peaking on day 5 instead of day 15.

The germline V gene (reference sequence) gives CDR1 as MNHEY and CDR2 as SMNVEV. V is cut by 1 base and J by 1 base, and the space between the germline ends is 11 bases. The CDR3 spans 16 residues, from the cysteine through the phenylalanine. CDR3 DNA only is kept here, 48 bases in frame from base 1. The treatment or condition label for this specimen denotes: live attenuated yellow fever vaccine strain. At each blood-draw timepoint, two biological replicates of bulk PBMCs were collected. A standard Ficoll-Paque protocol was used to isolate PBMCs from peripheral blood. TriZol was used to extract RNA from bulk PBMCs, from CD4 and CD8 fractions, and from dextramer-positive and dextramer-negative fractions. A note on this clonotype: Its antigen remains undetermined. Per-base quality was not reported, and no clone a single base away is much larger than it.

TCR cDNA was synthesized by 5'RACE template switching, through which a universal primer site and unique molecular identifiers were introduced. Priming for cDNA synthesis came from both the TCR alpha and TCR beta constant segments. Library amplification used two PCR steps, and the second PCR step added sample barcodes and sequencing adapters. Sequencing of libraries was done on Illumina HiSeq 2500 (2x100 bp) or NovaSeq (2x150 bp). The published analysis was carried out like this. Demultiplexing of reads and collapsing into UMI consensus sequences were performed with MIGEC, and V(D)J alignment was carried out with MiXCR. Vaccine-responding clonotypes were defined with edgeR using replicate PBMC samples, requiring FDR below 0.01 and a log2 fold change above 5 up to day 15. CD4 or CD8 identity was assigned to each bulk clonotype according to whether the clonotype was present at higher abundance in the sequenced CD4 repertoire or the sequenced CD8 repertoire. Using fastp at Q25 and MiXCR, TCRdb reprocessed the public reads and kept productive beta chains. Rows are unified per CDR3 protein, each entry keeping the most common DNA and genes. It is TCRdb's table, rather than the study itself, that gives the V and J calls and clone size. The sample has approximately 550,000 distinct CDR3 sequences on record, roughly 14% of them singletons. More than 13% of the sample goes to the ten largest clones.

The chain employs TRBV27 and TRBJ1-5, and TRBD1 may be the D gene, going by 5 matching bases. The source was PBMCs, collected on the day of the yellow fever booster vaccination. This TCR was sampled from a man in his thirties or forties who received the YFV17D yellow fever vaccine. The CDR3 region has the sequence CASSLWGVSSNQPQHF. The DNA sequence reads TGTGCCAGCAGTTTATGGGGGGTGTCGAGCAATCAGCCCCAGCATTTT.